This TCR beta chain was identified in a study of T cell responses to AZD1222 COVID-19 vaccine. TCRdb's copy holds only in-frame clones and misses some; the assay was immunoSEQ multiplex PCR. The data hold approximately 210,000 clones, with about 94% observed a single time. Germline V gene sequence: CDR1 MNHEY, CDR2 SVGAGI. V gave up 7 bases and J gave up 2 bases, with 14 bases separating them. This CDR3 region has 14 residues. This chain connects TRBV6-5 to TRBJ2-5; D is perhaps TRBD1 (6 bases). Sequencing was performed on peripheral blood, taken 28 days after the second dose of the MenACWY control vaccine. This sequence was found in an adult who received the MenACWY meningococcal vaccine as a control. CDR3 nucleotide sequence: TGTGCCAGCACCTTTTGGACAGAACAAGAGACCCAGTACTTC. Its protein product is CASTFWTEQETQYF.